This T cell receptor beta chain was identified in a study of blood T cell repertoires in COVID-19. Donors of Cohort 3 who recovered were those that had two negative PCRs, clearance, or symptom resolution. Original analysis: Reference gene primer amplification yielded estimated nucleated cell counts. The table came from immunoSEQ multiplex PCR; TCRdb's copy has only in-frame clones and leaves some out. D and trimming were read from the DNA, whereas the V and J calls and clone size are those reported in that table. The sample holds approximately 170,000 clones; less than 85% are singletons and the top ten take 4.4%. The TCR originated in a woman in her 50s who had recovered from COVID-19. Sequences were obtained from PBMCs or T cells enriched from blood (not recorded which).

In DNA, the CDR3 is TGTGCCAGCAGTGAATTCGGCAGGGGCGAAGCTTTCTTT. Translating it yields CASSEFGRGEAFF. This rearrangement joins TRBV25-1 to TRBJ1-1; the D gene is possibly TRBD1 (6 bases). Trimming removed 1 base at V and 8 bases at J, with 11 bases between. The germline V gene has CDR1 MGHDK and CDR2 SYGVNS. The length of the CDR3 is 13 residues.